The 15 T cell receptor beta chains given below trace back to one sample, sequenced in a study of OX40 agonist ivuxolimab in advanced cancers. Libraries were built with the immunoSEQ multiplex PCR assay. TCRdb re-hosts the immuneACCESS table, in-frame sequences only. Its copies lack some clones; in the studies checked, an unresolved V gene accounts for under half of them, and the cause for the rest is not known. The sample yields roughly 54,000 clones; 84% were counted once. 1.2% of the sample comes from the top ten. This specimen consisted of CD4+ or CD8+ T cells sorted from blood, obtained in a trial of the OX40 agonist ivuxolimab. These receptors all come from an adult with an advanced solid tumor such as melanoma, head and neck, liver or kidney cancer.

The chain recombines TRBV5-1 with TRBJ2-1; D gene ambiguous. Germline V gives CDR1 SGHRS, CDR2 YFSETQ. The ends were cut back, 0 bases at V and 0 bases at J, with 10 bases in the middle. CDR3 length: 16 amino acids. Here the CDR3 DNA reads TGCGCCAGCAGCTTGGACGGGTCCGGCTCCTACAATGAGCAGTTCTTC. Translating it yields CASSLDGSGSYNEQFF.

This chain joins TRBV5-6 and TRBJ2-3, with 13 bases aligning to TRBD2. The V and J ends lost 5 bases and 0 bases, in that order; junction bases with no gene match: 3. Germline assignment: CDR1 SGHDT and CDR2 YYEEEE. The CDR3 consists of 16 residues. The CDR3 region is CASSALAGGSTDTQYF. Here the CDR3 DNA reads TGTGCCAGCAGTGCACTAGCGGGAGGGAGCACAGATACGCAGTATTTT.

The CDR3 sequence is CASSVKPGTAGGYTF. The CDR3, as DNA: TGTGCCAGTAGCGTTAAACCCGGGACAGCAGGTGGCTACACCTTC. The chain couples TRBV19 to TRBJ1-2, with 7 nucleotides matching TRBD1. Germline CDR1 reads LNHDA; CDR2 reads SQIVND (reference sequence). V lost 6 bases to trimming and J lost 7 bases; unmatched junction nucleotides: 14. The CDR3 runs 15 residues.

The chain carries TRBV11-2 and TRBJ2-1, with a tentative D call TRBD2 (6 bases). V was cut by 6 bases and J by 7 bases, with 19 bases left in between. The germline gives CDR1 SGHAT, CDR2 FQNNGV. The length of the CDR3 is 15 residues. This chain's CDR3 is CASRSTEGLGNEQFF. Written as DNA, the CDR3 is TGTGCCAGCAGGAGCACGGAGGGCCTGGGGAATGAGCAGTTCTTC. Complete variable domain (other parts from reference TRBV11-2 and TRBJ2-1): EAGVAQSPRYKIIEKRQSVAFWCNPISGHATLYWYQQILGQGPKLLIQFQNNGVVDDSQLPKDRFSAERLKGVDSTLKIQPAKLEDSAVYLCASRSTEGLGNEQFFGPGTRLTVL.

The J gene is TRBJ2-1, the V gene TRBV10-1; weak D call: TRBD1 (6 bases). Trimming stripped 0 bases from V and 9 bases from J, with 9 bases between. This CDR3 has 13 residues. CDR1 is WNHNN and CDR2 is SYGVQD in the germline V gene (reference sequence). This chain's CDR3 is CASSESGRGEQFF. For the CDR3, the DNA is TGCGCCAGCAGTGAGTCCGGCAGGGGTGAGCAGTTCTTC.

The chain combines TRBV6-1 with TRBJ1-4, with TRBD1 matching 7 bases. V was clipped by 2 bases and J by 8 bases; unmatched bases: 5. Per germline, CDR1 MNHNS and CDR2 SASEGT. The CDR3 has 14 residues. The CDR3 protein is CASSELGQTEKLFF. The CDR3, as DNA: TGTGCCAGCAGTGAACTGGGACAGACAGAAAAACTGTTTTTT.

This clone was seen a handful of times. The chain uses TRBV15 and TRBJ1-1; D possibly corresponds to TRBD1 (6 bases). This CDR3 is 16 amino acids long. The germline V gene encodes CDR1 LNHNV and CDR2 YYDKDF (reference sequence). Trimming took 1 base from V and 0 from J, leaving 12 bases between them. CDR3 DNA sequence: TGTGCCACCAGCAGAGGAAGGAACAGGGTGAACACTGAAGCTTTCTTT. This encodes CATSRGRNRVNTEAFF.

The table lists this clone with a few counts. The CDR3 DNA sequence: TGCAGTGCTGCTAATACGGGGGAGCTGTTTTTT. Translating it yields CSAANTGELFF. The V gene is TRBV20-1, the J gene TRBJ2-2, with D uncertain. Germline values: CDR1 DFQATT, CDR2 SNEGSKA (reference sequence). The CDR3 loop spans 11 amino acids. V was trimmed by 5 bases and J by 8 bases, leaving 9 bases between them.

Concerning this clone: One end of the junction does not line up with germline, which may come from a read error. The rearrangement joins TRBV7-8 to TRBJ1-1; the match to TRBD1 covers 7 bases. Germline values: CDR1 SGHVS, CDR2 FQNEAQ. The CDR3 extends over 13 amino acids. The CDR3 loop is CASSLAQGQQATF. The CDR3 nucleotides are TGTGCCAGCAGCTTAGCGCAGGGACAGCAAGCAACATTT. Full variable domain (missing parts from reference TRBV7-8 and TRBJ1-1): GAGVSQSPRYKVAKRGQDVALRCDPISGHVSLFWYQQALGQGPEFLTYFQNEAQLDKSGLPSDRFFAERPEGSVSTLKIQRTQQEDSAVYLCASSLAQGQQATFGQGTRLTVV.

This chain joins TRBV5-1 and TRBJ2-1; 11 positions match TRBD2. Per germline, CDR1 SGHRS and CDR2 YFSETQ. V lost 3 bases to trimming and J lost 7 bases; unmatched junction nucleotides: 0. The CDR3 runs 13 residues. CDR3: CASSSSGRNEQFF. The CDR3 DNA reads as TGCGCCAGCAGCTCTAGCGGGAGGAATGAGCAGTTCTTC. Using reference TRBV5-1 and TRBJ2-1 for the parts outside the CDR3, the full variable domain is KAGVTQTPRYLIKTRGQQVTLSCSPISGHRSVSWYQQTPGQGLQFLFEYFSETQRNKGNFPGRFSGRQFSNSRSEMNVSTLELGDSALYLCASSSSGRNEQFFGPGTRLTVL.

The CDR3 DNA reads TGTGCCAGTAGTATCTCGGACCCTACAACTAATGAAAAACTGTTTTTT. Its protein is CASSISDPTTNEKLFF. The chain recombines TRBV19 with TRBJ1-4; D remains ambiguous. The CDR3 sequence is 16 residues long. Germline V gene sequence: CDR1 LNHDA, CDR2 SQIVND (reference sequence). The V and J ends lost 3 bases and 0 bases respectively, with 11 bases between them.

The chain joins TRBV9 to TRBJ2-1; 7 nucleotides line up with TRBD2. This CDR3 spans 15 amino acids. V gave up 1 base and J gave up 1 base; unmatched junction bases: 2. CDR1 and CDR2 from the germline V gene are SGDLS and YYNGEE. The CDR3 DNA is TGTGCCAGCAGCGTAAAAGCGGGATCCTACAATGAGCAGTTCTTC. Translation gives CASSVKAGSYNEQFF.

The rearrangement uses TRBV11-2 and TRBJ2-1; D remains ambiguous. The CDR3 length is 15 residues. V shed 3 bases and J shed 2 bases, with 11 bases lying between them. CDR1 and CDR2 (germline): SGHAT, FQNNGV. The CDR3 sequence: CASSFLDIPYNEQFF. The CDR3 nucleotides are TGTGCCAGCAGCTTTCTAGACATCCCCTACAATGAGCAGTTCTTC.

This chain joins TRBV28 and TRBJ1-6; D gene uncertain. CDR1 MDHEN and CDR2 SYDVKM come from the germline V gene. The CDR3 sequence is 14 residues long. The V gene lost 6 bases and the J gene lost 4 bases, with 10 bases spanning the gap. CDR3 DNA sequence: TGTGCCAGCAGGCGGACTGGTTATAATTCACCCCTCCACTTT. Protein sequence: CASRRTGYNSPLHF.

The gene calls are TRBV6-5 and TRBJ1-5; D is unresolved. The V end was cut by 2 bases, the J end by 7 bases, with 15 bases between. The CDR3 loop spans 15 amino acids. Per the germline V gene, CDR1 is MNHEY and CDR2 is SVGAGI. CDR3 sequence (DNA): TGTGCCAGCAGTTACGGGAGAGGCTTGGGGCAGCCCCAGCATTTT. Protein: CASSYGRGLGQPQHF.